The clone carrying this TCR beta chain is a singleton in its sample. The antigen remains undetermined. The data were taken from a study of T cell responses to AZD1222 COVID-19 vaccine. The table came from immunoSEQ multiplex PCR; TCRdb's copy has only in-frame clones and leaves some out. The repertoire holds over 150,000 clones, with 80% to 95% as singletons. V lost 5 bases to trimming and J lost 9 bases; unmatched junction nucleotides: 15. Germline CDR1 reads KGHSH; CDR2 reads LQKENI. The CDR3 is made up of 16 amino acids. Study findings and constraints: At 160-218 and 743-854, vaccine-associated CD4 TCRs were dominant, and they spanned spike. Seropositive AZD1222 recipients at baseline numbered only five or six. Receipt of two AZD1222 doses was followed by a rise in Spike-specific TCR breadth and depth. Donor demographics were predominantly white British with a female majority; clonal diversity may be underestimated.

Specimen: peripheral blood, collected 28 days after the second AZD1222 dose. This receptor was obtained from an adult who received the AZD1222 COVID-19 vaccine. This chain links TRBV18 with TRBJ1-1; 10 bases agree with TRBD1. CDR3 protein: CASSTGQGRVSKKAFF. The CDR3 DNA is TGTGCCAGCTCAACGGGACAGGGGAGAGTCTCGAAAAAAGCTTTCTTT.